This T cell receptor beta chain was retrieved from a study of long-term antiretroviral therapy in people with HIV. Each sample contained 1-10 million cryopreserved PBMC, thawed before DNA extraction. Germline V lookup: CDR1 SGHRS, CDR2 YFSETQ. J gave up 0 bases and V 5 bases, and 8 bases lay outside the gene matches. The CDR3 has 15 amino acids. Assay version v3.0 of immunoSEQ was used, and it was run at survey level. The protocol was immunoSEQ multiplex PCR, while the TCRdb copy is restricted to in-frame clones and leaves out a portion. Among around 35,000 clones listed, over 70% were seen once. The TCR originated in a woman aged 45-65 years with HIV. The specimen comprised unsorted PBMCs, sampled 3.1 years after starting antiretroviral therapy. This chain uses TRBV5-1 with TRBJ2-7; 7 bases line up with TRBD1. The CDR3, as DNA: TGCGCCAGCAGTCTTCCGGGACAGACCTCCTACGAGCAGTACTTC. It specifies CASSLPGQTSYEQYF. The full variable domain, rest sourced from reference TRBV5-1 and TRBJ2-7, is KAGVTQTPRYLIKTRGQQVTLSCSPISGHRSVSWYQQTPGQGLQFLFEYFSETQRNKGNFPGRFSGRQFSNSRSEMNVSTLELGDSALYLCASSLPGQTSYEQYFGPGTRLTVT.